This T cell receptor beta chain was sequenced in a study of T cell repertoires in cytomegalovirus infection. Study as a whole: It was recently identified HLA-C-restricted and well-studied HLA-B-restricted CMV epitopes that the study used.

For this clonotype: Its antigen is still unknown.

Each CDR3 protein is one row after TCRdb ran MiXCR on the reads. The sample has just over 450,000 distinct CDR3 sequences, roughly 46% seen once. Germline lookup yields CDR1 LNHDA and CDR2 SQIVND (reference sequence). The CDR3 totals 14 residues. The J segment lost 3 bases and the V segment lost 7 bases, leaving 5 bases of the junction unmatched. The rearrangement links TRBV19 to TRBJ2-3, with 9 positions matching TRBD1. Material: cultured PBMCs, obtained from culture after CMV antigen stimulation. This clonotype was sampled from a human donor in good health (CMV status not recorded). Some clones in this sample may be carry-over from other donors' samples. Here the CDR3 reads CASTTGQGTDTQYF. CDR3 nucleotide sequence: TGTGCCAGTACCACGGGACAGGGAACAGATACGCAGTATTTT.